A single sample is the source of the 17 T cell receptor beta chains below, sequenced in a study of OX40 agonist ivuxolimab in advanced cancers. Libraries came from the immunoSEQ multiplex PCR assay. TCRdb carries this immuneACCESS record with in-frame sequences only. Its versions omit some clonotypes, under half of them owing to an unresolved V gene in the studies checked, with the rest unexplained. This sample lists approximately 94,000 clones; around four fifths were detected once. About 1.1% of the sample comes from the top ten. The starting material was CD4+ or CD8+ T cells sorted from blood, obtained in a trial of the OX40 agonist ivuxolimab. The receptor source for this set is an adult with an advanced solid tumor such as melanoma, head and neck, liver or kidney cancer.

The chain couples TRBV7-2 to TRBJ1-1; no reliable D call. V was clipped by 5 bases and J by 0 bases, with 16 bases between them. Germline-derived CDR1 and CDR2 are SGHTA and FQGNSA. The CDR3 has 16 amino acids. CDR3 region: CASSRAGRGMNTEAFF. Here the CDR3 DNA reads TGTGCCAGCAGCCGAGCTGGGCGCGGGATGAACACTGAAGCTTTCTTT.

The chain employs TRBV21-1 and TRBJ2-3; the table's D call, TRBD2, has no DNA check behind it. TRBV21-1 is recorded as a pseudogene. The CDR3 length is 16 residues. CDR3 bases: TGTGCCAGCAGCAAAACCCCGGGGGGCAGCACAGATACGCAGTATTTT. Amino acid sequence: CASSKTPGGSTDTQYF.

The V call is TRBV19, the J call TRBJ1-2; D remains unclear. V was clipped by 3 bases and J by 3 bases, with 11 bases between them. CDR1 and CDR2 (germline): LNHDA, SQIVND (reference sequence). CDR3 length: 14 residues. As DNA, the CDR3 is TGTGCCAGTAGTATGGTCCCGGGAGACTATGGCTACACCTTC. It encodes CASSMVPGDYGYTF.

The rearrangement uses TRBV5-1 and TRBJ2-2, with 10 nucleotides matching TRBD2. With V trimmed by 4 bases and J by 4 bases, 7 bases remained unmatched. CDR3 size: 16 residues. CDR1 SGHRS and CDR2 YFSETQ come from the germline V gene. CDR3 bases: TGCGCCAGCAGCCTCCTAGCGGGGGCCCTCACCGGGGAGCTGTTTTTT. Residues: CASSLLAGALTGELFF.

CDR3 nucleotides: TGTGCCAGCAGCTTAACAGTATCCACAGATACGCAGTATTTT. It encodes CASSLTVSTDTQYF. The chain combines TRBV5-6 with TRBJ2-3; D is uncertain. The CDR3 consists of 14 residues. V was shortened by 2 bases and J by 2 bases, with 9 bases between the two germline ends. Per the germline V gene, CDR1 is SGHDT and CDR2 is YYEEEE.

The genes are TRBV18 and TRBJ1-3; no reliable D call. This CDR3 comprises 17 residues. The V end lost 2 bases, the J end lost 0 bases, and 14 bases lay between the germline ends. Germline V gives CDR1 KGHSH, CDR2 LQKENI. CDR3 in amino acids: CASSPRATDASGNTIYF. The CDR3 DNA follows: TGTGCCAGCTCACCAAGGGCCACGGACGCCTCTGGAAACACCATATATTTT.

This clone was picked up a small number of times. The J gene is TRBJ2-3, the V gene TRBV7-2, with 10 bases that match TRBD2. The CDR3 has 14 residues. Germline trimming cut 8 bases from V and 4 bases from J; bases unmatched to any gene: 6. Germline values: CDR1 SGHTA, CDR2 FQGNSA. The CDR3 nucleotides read TGTGCCAGCGGAAGCGGGGGGGCAGCAGATACGCAGTATTTT. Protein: CASGSGGAADTQYF. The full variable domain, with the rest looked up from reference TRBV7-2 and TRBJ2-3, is GAGVSQSPSNKVTEKGKDVELRCDPISGHTALYWYRQSLGQGLEFLIYFQGNSAPDKSGLPSDRFSAERTGGSVSTLTIQRTQQEDSAVYLCASGSGGAADTQYFGPGTRLTVL.

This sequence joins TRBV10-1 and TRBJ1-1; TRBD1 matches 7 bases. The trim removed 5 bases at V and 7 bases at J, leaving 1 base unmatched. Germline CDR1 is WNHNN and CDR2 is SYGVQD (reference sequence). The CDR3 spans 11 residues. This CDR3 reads CASSYRGEAFF. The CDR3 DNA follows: TGCGCCAGCAGTTACAGGGGTGAAGCTTTCTTT.

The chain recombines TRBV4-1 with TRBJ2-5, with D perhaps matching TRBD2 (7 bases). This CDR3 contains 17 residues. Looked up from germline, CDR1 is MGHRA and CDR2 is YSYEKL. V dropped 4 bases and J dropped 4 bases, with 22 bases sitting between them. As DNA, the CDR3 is TGCGCCAGCAGCCTCACGTGGGGGGGCTCAGGCGGAGAGACCCAGTACTTC. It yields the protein CASSLTWGGSGGETQYF.

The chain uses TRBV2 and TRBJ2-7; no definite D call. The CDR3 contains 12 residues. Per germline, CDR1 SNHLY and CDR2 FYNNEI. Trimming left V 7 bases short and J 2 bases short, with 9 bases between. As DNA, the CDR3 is TGTGCCAGCAAGTGGGAAACCTACGAGCAGTACGTC. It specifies CASKWETYEQYV.

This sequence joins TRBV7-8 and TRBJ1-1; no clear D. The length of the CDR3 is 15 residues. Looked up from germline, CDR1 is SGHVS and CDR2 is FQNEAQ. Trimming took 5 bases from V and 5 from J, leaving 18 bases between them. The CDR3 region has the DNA TGTGCCAGCAGCCCCCTCGGGGTCCGGAGAACTGAAGCTTTCTTT. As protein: CASSPLGVRRTEAFF.

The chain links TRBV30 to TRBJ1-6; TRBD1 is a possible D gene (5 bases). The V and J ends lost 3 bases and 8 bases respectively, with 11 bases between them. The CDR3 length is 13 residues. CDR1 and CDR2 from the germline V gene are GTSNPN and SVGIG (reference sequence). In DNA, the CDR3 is TGTGCCTGGAGAAGCGACAGAGATTCACCCCTCCACTTT. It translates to CAWRSDRDSPLHF. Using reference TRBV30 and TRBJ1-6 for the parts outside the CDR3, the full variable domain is SQTIHQWPATLVQPVGSPLSLECTVEGTSNPNLYWYRQAAGRGLQLLFYSVGIGQISSEVPQNLSASRPQDRQFILSSKKLLLSDSGFYLCAWRSDRDSPLHFGNGTRLTVT.

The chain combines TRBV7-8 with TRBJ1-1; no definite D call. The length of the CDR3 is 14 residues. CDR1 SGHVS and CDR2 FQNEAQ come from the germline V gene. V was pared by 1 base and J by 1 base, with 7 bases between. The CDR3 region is CASSLVGGNTEAFF. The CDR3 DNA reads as TGTGCCAGCAGCTTAGTTGGCGGGAACACTGAAGCTTTCTTT. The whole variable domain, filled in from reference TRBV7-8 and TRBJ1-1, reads GAGVSQSPRYKVAKRGQDVALRCDPISGHVSLFWYQQALGQGPEFLTYFQNEAQLDKSGLPSDRFFAERPEGSVSTLKIQRTQQEDSAVYLCASSLVGGNTEAFFGQGTRLTVV.

The chain's CDR3 is CASSMRLHYQPQHF. The CDR3 coding sequence is TGTGCCAGTAGTATGAGGCTCCACTATCAGCCCCAGCATTTT. This chain connects TRBV19 to TRBJ1-5; D uncertain. The CDR3 has 14 amino acids. V gave up 3 bases and J gave up 5 bases, with 11 bases separating them. From germline, CDR1 is LNHDA and CDR2 SQIVND (reference sequence).

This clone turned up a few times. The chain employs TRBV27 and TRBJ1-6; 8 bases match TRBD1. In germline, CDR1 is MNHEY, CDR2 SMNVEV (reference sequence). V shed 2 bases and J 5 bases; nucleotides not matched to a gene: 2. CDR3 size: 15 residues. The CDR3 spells CASSLQGADNSPLHF. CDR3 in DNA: TGTGCCAGCAGTTTACAGGGGGCTGATAATTCACCCCTCCACTTT.

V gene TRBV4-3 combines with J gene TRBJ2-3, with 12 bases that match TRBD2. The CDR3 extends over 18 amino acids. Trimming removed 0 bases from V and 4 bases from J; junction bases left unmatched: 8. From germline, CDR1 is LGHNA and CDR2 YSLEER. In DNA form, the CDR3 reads TGCGCCAGCAGCCAAGATATGGCCCTAGCGGGGGGGCCAGATACGCAGTATTTT. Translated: CASSQDMALAGGPDTQYF.

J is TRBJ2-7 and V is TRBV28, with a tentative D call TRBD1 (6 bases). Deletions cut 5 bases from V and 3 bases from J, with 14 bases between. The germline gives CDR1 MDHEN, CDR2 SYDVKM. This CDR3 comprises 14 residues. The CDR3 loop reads CASSPEGQIYEQYF. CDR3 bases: TGTGCCAGCAGTCCAGAAGGACAGATCTACGAGCAGTACTTC. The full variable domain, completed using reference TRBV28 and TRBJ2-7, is DVKVTQSSRYLVKRTGEKVFLECVQDMDHENMFWYRQDPGLGLRLIYFSYDVKMKEKGDIPEGYSVSREKKERFSLILESASTNQTSMYLCASSPEGQIYEQYFGPGTRLTVT.